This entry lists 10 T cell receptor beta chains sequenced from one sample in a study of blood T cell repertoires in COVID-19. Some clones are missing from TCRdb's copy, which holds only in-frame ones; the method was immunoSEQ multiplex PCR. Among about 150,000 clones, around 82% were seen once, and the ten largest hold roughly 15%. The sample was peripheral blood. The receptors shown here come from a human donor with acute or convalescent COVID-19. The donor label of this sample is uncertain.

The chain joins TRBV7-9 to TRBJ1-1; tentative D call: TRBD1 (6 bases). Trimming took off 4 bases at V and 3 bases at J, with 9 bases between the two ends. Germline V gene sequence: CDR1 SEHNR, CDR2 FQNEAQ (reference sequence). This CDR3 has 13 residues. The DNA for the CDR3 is TGTGCCAGCAGCTCCAACAGGGACACTGAAGCTTTCTTT. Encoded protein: CASSSNRDTEAFF.

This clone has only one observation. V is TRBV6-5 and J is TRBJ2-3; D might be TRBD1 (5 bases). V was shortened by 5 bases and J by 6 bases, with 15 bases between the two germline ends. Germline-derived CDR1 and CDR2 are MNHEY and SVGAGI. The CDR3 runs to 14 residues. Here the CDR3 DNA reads TGTGCCAGCAGTCCCAACCCAGGGCCCGATACGCAGTATTTT. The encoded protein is CASSPNPGPDTQYF.

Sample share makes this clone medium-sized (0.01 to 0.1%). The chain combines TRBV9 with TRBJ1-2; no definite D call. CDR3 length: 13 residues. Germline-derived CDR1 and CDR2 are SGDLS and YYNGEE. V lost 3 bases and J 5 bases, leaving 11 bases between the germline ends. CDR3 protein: CASSAPPGYGYTF. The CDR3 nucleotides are TGTGCCAGCAGCGCCCCTCCAGGTTATGGCTACACCTTC.

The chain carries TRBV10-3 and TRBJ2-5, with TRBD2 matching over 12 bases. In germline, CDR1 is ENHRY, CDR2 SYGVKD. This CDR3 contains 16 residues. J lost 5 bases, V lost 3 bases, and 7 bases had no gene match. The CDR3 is CAISDLLAGGHETQYF. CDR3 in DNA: TGTGCCATCAGTGACCTGCTAGCGGGGGGGCATGAGACCCAGTACTTC.

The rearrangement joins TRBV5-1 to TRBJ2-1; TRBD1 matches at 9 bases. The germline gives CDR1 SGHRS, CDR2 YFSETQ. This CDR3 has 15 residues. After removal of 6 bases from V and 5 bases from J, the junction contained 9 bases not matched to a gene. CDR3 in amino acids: CASTLHGTGNNEQFF. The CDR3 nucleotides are TGCGCCAGCACCTTACACGGGACAGGGAACAATGAGCAGTTCTTC.

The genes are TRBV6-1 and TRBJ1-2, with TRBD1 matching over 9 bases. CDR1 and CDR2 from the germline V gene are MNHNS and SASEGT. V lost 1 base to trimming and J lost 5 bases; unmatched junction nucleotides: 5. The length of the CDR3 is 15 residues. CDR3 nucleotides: TGTGCCAGCAGTGAAGGGACAGGGGTTGAATATGGCTACACCTTC. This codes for CASSEGTGVEYGYTF.

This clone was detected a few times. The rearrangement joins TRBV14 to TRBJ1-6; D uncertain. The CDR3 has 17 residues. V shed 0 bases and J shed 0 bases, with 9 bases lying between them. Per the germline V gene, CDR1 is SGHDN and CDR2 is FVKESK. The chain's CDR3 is CASSQDVFSSYNSPLHF. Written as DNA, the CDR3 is TGTGCCAGCAGCCAAGATGTCTTCAGCTCCTATAATTCACCCCTCCACTTT.

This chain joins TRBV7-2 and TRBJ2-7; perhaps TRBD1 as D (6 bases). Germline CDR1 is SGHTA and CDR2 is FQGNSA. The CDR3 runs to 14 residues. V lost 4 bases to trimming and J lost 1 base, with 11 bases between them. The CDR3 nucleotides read TGTGCCAGCAGCTCGTACAGGGATTCCTACGAGCAGTACTTC. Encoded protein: CASSSYRDSYEQYF.

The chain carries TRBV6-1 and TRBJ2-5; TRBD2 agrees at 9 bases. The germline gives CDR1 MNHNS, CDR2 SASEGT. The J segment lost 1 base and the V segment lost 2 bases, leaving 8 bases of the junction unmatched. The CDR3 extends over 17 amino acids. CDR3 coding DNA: TGTGCCAGCAGTGAATCTCCGCTAGCGGGGCTCCAAGAGACCCAGTACTTC. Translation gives CASSESPLAGLQETQYF.

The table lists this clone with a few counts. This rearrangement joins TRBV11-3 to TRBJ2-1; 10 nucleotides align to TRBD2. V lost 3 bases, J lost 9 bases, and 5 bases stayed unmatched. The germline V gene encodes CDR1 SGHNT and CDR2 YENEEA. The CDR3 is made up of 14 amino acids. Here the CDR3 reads CASSLEGLAAEQFF. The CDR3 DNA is TGTGCCAGCAGCTTGGAAGGACTAGCGGCTGAGCAGTTCTTC.